This TCR beta chain was sequenced for a study of human T cells and chemical hapten exposure (dated by TCRdb to the early 2020s). Background for the entire study: For sensitization, 2% DPC in acetone was applied to an approximately 2 cm by approximately 2 cm area of upper inner arm skin. Blood samples were taken from patients before sensitization (week 0) and then at 2, 6 and about 24 weeks after DPC sensitization. Patch testing was performed on the upper back with Finn chambers containing 0.01% DPC, and the patch tests were scored after 6 days according to International Contact Dermatitis Research Group standards. Throughout the approximately 25-week study period, patients were also given weekly therapeutic DPC doses on the scalp. Blood for TCR sequencing was provided by twenty-nine alopecia patients at one to four time points (pre-sensitization, 2, 6 and 24 weeks). Libraries were combined into a pool for sequencing, and differences in TCR yield between samples came mainly from small differences in library volumes within the pool. The patient cohort, mostly female, included alopecia areata with under or over 50% scalp involvement, alopecia totalis and alopecia universalis. This study followed changes in the peripheral blood TCR repertoire in vivo during primary and secondary sensitization of alopecia patients to the hapten diphenylcyclopropenone (DPC). What the work shows at the level of the full study, not this receptor alone: Compared with pre-sensitization or healthy control sets, expanded TCRs formed significantly more large CDR3 similarity clusters, which is consistent with antigen-driven responses. After repeated subsampling, changes were observed in the strength of the expansion versus patch-test correlation and in the threshold at which the correlation became significant. Patch test score was positively correlated with the number of PT1 expanded TCRs, with significance at thresholds 8, 16 and 32 but not at 4. The number of TCRs above 1 in 1000 frequency did not change with DPC sensitization; there was no evidence of global repertoire structure alterations. Alopecia, a presumed autoimmune disease, was present in all patients, so the immune response of the patients might differ from that of healthy individuals.

This clonotype has at least ten counts. The specificity of this receptor is unknown. It has no much larger one-base neighbor in the sample; base qualities were not kept. Library preparation employed RACE. TCRdb lists the instrument as NextSeq 500. Library preparation attached unique molecular identifiers to individual cDNA molecules for quantitative, reproducible TCR counting. Both TCR alpha and TCR beta chains were sequenced from each blood RNA sample. Processing in the source paper ran as follows. The median number of TCRs per sample was over 95,000, ranging from about 20,000 to 690,600. V, J and CDR3 annotation of the TCR reads was carried out using the Decombinator software suite. For PS versus PT1 abundance plots, all samples were subsampled to the same number of TCRs (28,000). TCRs were defined as expanded if absent before sensitization and observed at least eight times at the 2-week time point. TCRdb ran its own pipeline on the public reads, namely fastp trimming at Q25 and MiXCR clone calling, and kept in-frame beta chains. Rows merge per CDR3 protein into single entries with the most common DNA and genes. The V and J calls and clone size are TCRdb's, not the authors'. This sample comprises nearly 80,000 distinct CDR3 sequences, around 10% of them detected only once. Around 1.5% of the sample rests with the top ten.

Taken from the germline V gene, the CDR1 and CDR2 loops are MNHEY and SVGEGT. The cysteine opens and the phenylalanine closes a CDR3 of 15 amino acids. The retained sequence is limited to the CDR3, 45 bases, with the frame set at the first base. V and J lose 4 bases and 12 bases, and a span of 22 bases separates them. The time point label corresponds to: patch test 1, 2 weeks after DPC sensitization. The meaning of the sample's treatment or condition label: therapeutic diphenylcyclopropenone sensitization with weekly scalp DPC. Blood at each patch-test visit was drawn before the patch test was applied. Patients were eligible if aged 18 to 70, diagnosed with alopecia and judged suitable for DPC therapy, and pregnant patients were excluded. Total RNA was isolated from unfractionated whole blood collected in Tempus Blood RNA tubes.

The rearrangement joined TRBV6-2 or TRBV6-3 to TRBJ2-1; the D element could tentatively be TRBD1 or TRBD2, as 6 bases agree for each. The TCR was taken from a woman aged 45-60 years with alopecia areata. Some clones in this sample may be carry-over from other donors' samples. Specimen: whole blood, collected in connection with sensitization to the hapten diphenylcyclopropenone (DPC). The DNA is TGTGCCAGCAGTTCGCTAGGGGGGATGTCGAGGCGGCAGTTCTTC. Its protein is CASSSLGGMSRRQFF.